This T cell receptor (beta chain) was documented in a study of T-cell memory formation after mild COVID-19. Study conclusions and caveats: Pre-infection memory held some responding clones, suggesting pre-existing cross-reactive T cells responded.

J lost 6 bases, V lost 2 bases, and 6 bases had no gene match. Germline V lookup: CDR1 SGHRS, CDR2 YFSETQ. The CDR3 spans 16 residues. TCRdb re-called the 5' RACE reads with MiXCR, one entry per CDR3 protein. The repertoire holds 300,000 to 400,000 distinct CDR3 sequences, approximately 13% seen once, with about 24% in the top ten. Remarks on this clonotype: The target antigen is unknown.

The sample taken for sequencing was PBMCs or a T cell subset sorted from them (not recorded which). This TCR was recovered from a young man who had mild COVID-19 (a few samples of this study predate the infection). Cell type and time point are not known. The chain employs TRBV5-1 and TRBJ2-3; the match to TRBD2 covers 13 bases. The CDR3 region has the DNA TGCGCCAGCAGCTTCCAGACTAGCGGGGGGTTGGATACGCAGTATTTT. This sequence encodes CASSFQTSGGLDTQYF.